Listed here are 30 T cell receptor beta chains from one sample, sequenced in a study of identical twins. TCRdb reanalysed the 5' RACE reads using MiXCR and keeps one entry per CDR3 protein. Of approximately 1.8 million distinct CDR3 sequences in the sample, 25% to 35% were seen once. Sequencing input: cord blood. These receptors all stem from a newborn girl in good health.

The genes are TRBV28 and TRBJ2-1; the match to TRBD2 covers 7 bases. CDR1 MDHEN and CDR2 SYDVKM come from the germline V gene. The CDR3 spans 17 residues. J lost 6 bases, V lost 5 bases, and 16 bases had no gene match. The CDR3 here is CASSPSGAGKKGNEQFF. The CDR3 bases are TGTGCCAGCAGTCCCTCCGGAGCGGGAAAAAAAGGCAATGAGCAGTTCTTC.

The chain is built from TRBV9 and TRBJ2-1, with 8 bases aligning to TRBD2. The CDR3 is made up of 15 amino acids. Trimming removed 1 base from V and 4 bases from J; junction bases left unmatched: 4. CDR1 SGDLS and CDR2 YYNGEE come from the germline V gene. CDR3 nucleotide sequence: TGTGCCAGCAGCGTATTACTAGCGGCATACAATGAGCAGTTCTTC. Translation: CASSVLLAAYNEQFF.

The chain carries TRBV5-1 and TRBJ1-4, with 11 bases identical to TRBD1. Germline V gene lookup returns CDR1 SGHRS and CDR2 YFSETQ. Losses at the gene ends were 0 bases for V and 4 bases for J; bases not matched to a gene: 11. CDR3 length equals 19 residues. The CDR3 DNA reads TGCGCCAGCAGCTTGGTTGGACAGGGGGCGTACGACTATAATGAAAAACTGTTTTTT. Its protein product is CASSLVGQGAYDYNEKLFF.

Note on this clonotype: One junction end does not reproduce the germline sequence, and a read error may be involved. CDR3 sequence: CSAGDPRNSPLHF. The CDR3 coding sequence is TGCAGTGCTGGAGATCCGCGTAATTCACCCCTCCACTTT. The V call is TRBV20-1, the J call TRBJ1-6; D unresolved. The germline V gene encodes CDR1 DFQATT and CDR2 SNEGSKA (reference sequence). The CDR3 extends over 13 amino acids.

This clonotype appeared many times. The chain joins TRBV12-3 or TRBV12-4 to TRBJ1-2; 8 bases are shared with TRBD1. CDR3 length equals 15 residues. V was pared by 3 bases and J by 2 bases, with 5 bases of the junction left unmatched. CDR3 in DNA: TGTGCCAGCAGTTTCGGGGCAGGGGGCAACTATGGCTACACCTTC. Translated, it gives CASSFGAGGNYGYTF.

The gene calls are TRBV7-2 and TRBJ2-5, with no clear D. From germline, CDR1 is SGHTA and CDR2 FQGNSA. The CDR3 covers 13 residues. V shed 3 bases and J shed 0 bases, with 5 bases lying between them. The CDR3 reads CASSFEYQETQYF. CDR3 DNA sequence: TGTGCCAGCAGCTTTGAGTACCAAGAGACCCAGTACTTC.

This clonotype was detected many times. V and J are TRBV7-2 and TRBJ2-1; no clear D. This CDR3 has 15 residues. In germline, CDR1 is SGHTA, CDR2 FQGNSA. Trimming shortened V by 1 base and J by 2 bases, and 9 bases separated the two germline ends. The CDR3 reads CASSLVPSAYNEQFF. The CDR3 bases are TGTGCCAGCAGCTTAGTACCTTCAGCCTACAATGAGCAGTTCTTC.

This chain links TRBV6-1 with TRBJ2-3; TRBD2 agrees at 11 bases. The CDR3 length is 20 residues. Germline V gives CDR1 MNHNS, CDR2 SASEGT. V gave up 5 bases and J gave up 6 bases; unmatched junction bases: 22. The CDR3 DNA sequence: TGTGCCAGCAGTAAAACCGACCGTTTGCTTCTAGCGGGAGGTCCCGATACGCAGTATTTT. Its protein is CASSKTDRLLLAGGPDTQYF.

The CDR3, as DNA: TGCAGTGCTAGCAGGGGGCATCAGCCCCAGCATTTT. Amino acid sequence: CSASRGHQPQHF. This rearrangement joins TRBV20-1 to TRBJ1-5; 8 positions match TRBD1. The V gene's germline CDR1 is DFQATT and CDR2 SNEGSKA (reference sequence). Trimming cost V 3 bases and J 5 bases; bases outside gene matches: 0. The CDR3 is made up of 12 amino acids.

The chain has TRBV4-1 and TRBJ1-6, with D unresolved. V lost 4 bases and J lost 9, with 28 bases in between. CDR1 and CDR2 from the germline V gene are MGHRA and YSYEKL. This CDR3 comprises 19 residues. In nucleotides, the CDR3 is TGCGCCAGCAGCCTTTGGGTAACAGCCACAAGGGCCTCAGGTTCACCCCTCCACTTT. Protein product: CASSLWVTATRASGSPLHF.

This clonotype was counted only a few times. The chain joins TRBV3-1 to TRBJ2-3; 10 bases are shared with TRBD2. This CDR3 contains 16 residues. The germline V gene has CDR1 LGHDT and CDR2 YNNKEL (reference sequence). V lost 2 bases, J lost 6 bases, and 8 bases stayed unmatched. This CDR3 reads CASSQSSSGRGDTQYF. The CDR3 DNA sequence: TGTGCCAGCAGCCAATCATCTAGCGGGAGAGGTGATACGCAGTATTTT.

This clonotype was detected ten times or more. The rearrangement joins TRBV18 to TRBJ2-3, with 7 bases fitting TRBD1. The CDR3 runs to 15 residues. The V gene end was trimmed by 1 base and the J gene end by 0 bases; junction bases not matched to a gene: 1. CDR1 is KGHSH and CDR2 is LQKENI in the germline V gene. The CDR3 DNA sequence: TGTGCCAGCTCACCACAGGGGGCTAGCACAGATACGCAGTATTTT. Protein: CASSPQGASTDTQYF.

This sequence joins TRBV28 and TRBJ2-7, with 7 positions matching TRBD2. The V segment lost 3 bases and the J segment 0 bases; nucleotides outside the gene matches: 8. The CDR3 is 16 residues long. Germline assignment: CDR1 MDHEN and CDR2 SYDVKM. CDR3 DNA: TGTGCCAGCAGTTTTGGTCCGGCTAGCGGCTCCTACGAGCAGTACTTC. It yields the protein CASSFGPASGSYEQYF.

The chain is built from TRBV10-2 and TRBJ1-2; weak D call: TRBD1 (5 bases). The CDR3 totals 14 residues. The germline V gene has CDR1 WSHSY and CDR2 SAAADI. Trimming took 6 bases from V and 5 from J, leaving 16 bases between them. This chain's CDR3 is CASRNTGTAYGYTF. The DNA of the CDR3 is TGCGCCAGCAGAAATACCGGGACGGCTTATGGCTACACCTTC.

This clonotype was observed at least ten times. The V gene is TRBV7-2, the J gene TRBJ1-2; D gene ambiguous. Trimming cost V 1 base and J 7 bases, with 7 bases left between them. This CDR3 contains 12 residues. Germline V gene lookup returns CDR1 SGHTA and CDR2 FQGNSA. The CDR3 DNA is TGTGCCAGCAGCTTAGGACGGACTGGCTACACCTTC. It yields the protein CASSLGRTGYTF.

This sequence joins TRBV12-3 or TRBV12-4 and TRBJ1-5; possible D gene TRBD1, 5 bases. The germline V and J ends were trimmed by 2 bases and 6 bases, with 14 bases remaining between them. The CDR3 runs 15 residues. The CDR3 reads CASSLRRGASQPQHF. The CDR3 bases are TGTGCCAGCAGTTTAAGGAGGGGCGCCTCTCAGCCCCAGCATTTT.

Many counts were recorded for this clonotype. The chain uses TRBV24-1 and TRBJ2-1; TRBD1 matches 10 bases. The V gene's germline CDR1 is KGHDR and CDR2 SFDVKD. V lost 4 bases to trimming and J lost 6 bases; unmatched junction nucleotides: 2. The CDR3 runs to 14 residues. The CDR3 sequence: CATSDRDRGNEQFF. For the CDR3, the DNA is TGTGCCACCAGTGACCGGGACAGGGGCAATGAGCAGTTCTTC.

The rearrangement uses TRBV9 and TRBJ2-1; 10 positions match TRBD2. Unmatched junction bases numbered 8, after V lost 1 base and J lost 7 bases. CDR1 SGDLS and CDR2 YYNGEE come from the germline V gene. This CDR3 comprises 16 residues. The CDR3 reads CASSVTPGLAANEQFF. As DNA, the CDR3 is TGTGCCAGCAGCGTAACCCCTGGACTAGCGGCGAATGAGCAGTTCTTC.

As DNA, the CDR3 is TGTGCCAGCAGCCAAGCCTTGACACAGGGGGTCACTGAAGCTTTCTTT. This sequence encodes CASSQALTQGVTEAFF. This chain uses TRBV3-1 with TRBJ1-1; 8 bases are a match to TRBD1. V lost 1 base, J lost 4 bases, and 8 bases stayed unmatched. This CDR3 spans 16 amino acids. Per the germline V gene, CDR1 is LGHDT and CDR2 is YNNKEL (reference sequence).

In regard to this clonotype: One end of the junction does not line up with germline, which may come from a read error. The chain is built from TRBV14 and TRBJ1-1; no firm D call. Per germline, CDR1 SGHDN and CDR2 FVKESK. CDR3 length: 13 residues. The CDR3 region has the DNA TGTGCCGGCAGCCTGGCAGTGAACACTGAAGCTTTCTTT. It yields the protein CAGSLAVNTEAFF.

This clonotype occurred a few times. The chain uses TRBV25-1 and TRBJ1-2; 7 nucleotides line up with TRBD1. V dropped 2 bases and J dropped 7; count of bases not matched to a gene: 7. There are 14 residues in the CDR3. Germline lookup yields CDR1 MGHDK and CDR2 SYGVNS. CDR3 coding DNA: TGTGCCAGCAGTGAAATGGGACAGTTAGGTGGCTACACCTTC. Encoded protein: CASSEMGQLGGYTF.

The gene calls are TRBV29-1 and TRBJ2-2, with a weak D call TRBD1 (6 bases). The CDR3 is 16 amino acids. Trimming pared 0 bases from V and 1 base from J, leaving 12 bases between. Germline CDR1 is SQVTM and CDR2 is ANQGSEA. CDR3 nucleotides: TGCAGCGTTGAAGACGGTACAGGGCAGAACACCGGGGAGCTGTTTTTT. Translation: CSVEDGTGQNTGELFF.

This clonotype was detected only a few times. The chain joins TRBV20-1 to TRBJ1-2; TRBD1 matches 7 bases. V lost 3 bases to trimming and J lost 4 bases; unmatched junction nucleotides: 5. This CDR3 spans 13 amino acids. The V gene's germline CDR1 is DFQATT and CDR2 SNEGSKA (reference sequence). The CDR3 DNA is TGCAGTGCTAGGCACTGGGACAGCTATGGCTACACCTTC. It encodes CSARHWDSYGYTF.

This clonotype was detected only a few times. The chain recombines TRBV20-1 with TRBJ2-7; D is ambiguous. Germline values: CDR1 DFQATT, CDR2 SNEGSKA (reference sequence). CDR3 length equals 13 residues. V lost 2 bases, J lost 0 bases, and 8 bases lay in between. The CDR3 DNA is TGCAGTGCTAGATCCGTCAGCTCCTACGAGCAGTACTTC. Translating it yields CSARSVSSYEQYF.

The rearrangement uses TRBV4-1 and TRBJ2-7; the match to TRBD2 covers 14 bases. Germline-derived CDR1 and CDR2 are MGHRA and YSYEKL. The V segment lost 4 bases and the J segment 7 bases; nucleotides outside the gene matches: 12. The CDR3 sequence is 17 residues long. The CDR3 coding sequence is TGCGCCAGCAGCCGGAAGGGGACTAGCGGGGGACACAATGAGCAGTACTTC. Amino acids: CASSRKGTSGGHNEQYF.

This clonotype was recorded a few times. V is TRBV7-8 and J is TRBJ1-1; D not certain. V was shortened by 5 bases and J by 0 bases, with 10 bases between the two germline ends. CDR1 and CDR2 (germline): SGHVS, FQNEAQ. This CDR3 spans 14 amino acids. The chain's CDR3 is CASSPSGMNTEAFF. DNA for the CDR3: TGTGCCAGCAGCCCGAGCGGAATGAACACTGAAGCTTTCTTT.

This chain connects TRBV20-1 to TRBJ1-2; 7 nucleotides line up with TRBD1. The CDR3 is 14 residues long. V was pared by 2 bases and J by 4 bases, with 7 bases of the junction left unmatched. Germline CDR1 DFQATT, CDR2 SNEGSKA (reference sequence). As DNA, the CDR3 is TGCAGTGCTAGACGACAGGGAAAGGGCTATGGCTACACCTTC. It codes for CSARRQGKGYGYTF.

V and J are TRBV9 and TRBJ2-4, with D possibly matching TRBD1 (7 bases). The J call is in doubt because the DNA end fits TRBJ2-7 better. In germline, CDR1 is SGDLS, CDR2 YYNGEE. This CDR3 is built from 15 residues. CDR3 region: CASSVYPGGIYEQYF. In DNA form, the CDR3 reads TGTGCCAGCAGCGTATACCCAGGGGGGATCTACGAGCAGTACTTC.

This clonotype was found many times. The germline gene is not matched at one end of the junction; a read error may be the cause. J is TRBJ2-3 and V is TRBV5-1; the D gene is possibly TRBD1 (5 bases). Germline lookup yields CDR1 SGHRS and CDR2 YFSETQ. The CDR3 consists of 13 residues. The CDR3 DNA sequence: TGTGCCAGCAGTTTGGACACCACAGATACGCAGTATTTT. Its protein is CASSLDTTDTQYF.

This clonotype was seen only a few times. The genes are TRBV12-3 or TRBV12-4 and TRBJ2-2; tentative D call: TRBD2 (6 bases). The CDR3 length is 13 residues. V was trimmed by 6 bases and J by 1 base, leaving 6 bases between them. CDR3 residues: CASRGLNTGELFF. The CDR3 bases are TGTGCCAGCAGGGGACTGAACACCGGGGAGCTGTTTTTT.